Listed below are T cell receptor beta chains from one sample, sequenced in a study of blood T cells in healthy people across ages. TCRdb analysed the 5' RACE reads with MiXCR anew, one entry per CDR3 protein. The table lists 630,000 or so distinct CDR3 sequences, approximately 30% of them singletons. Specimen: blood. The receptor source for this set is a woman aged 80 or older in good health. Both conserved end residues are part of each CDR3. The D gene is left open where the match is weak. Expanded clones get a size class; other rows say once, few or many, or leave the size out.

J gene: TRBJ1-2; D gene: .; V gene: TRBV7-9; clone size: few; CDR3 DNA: TGTGCCAGCAGCTTAGACAGACTGAATAACTATGGCTACACCTTC; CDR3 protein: CASSLDRLNNYGYTF
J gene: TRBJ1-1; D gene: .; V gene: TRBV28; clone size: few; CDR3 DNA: TGTGCCAGTGGGACGGGGGCGGATGTTGAAGCTTTCTTT; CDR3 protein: CASGTGADVEAFF
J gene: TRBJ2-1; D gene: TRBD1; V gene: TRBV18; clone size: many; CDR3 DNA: TGTGCCAGCTCACCTCAACAGGGGGGTGAGCAGTTCTTC; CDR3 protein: CASSPQQGGEQFF
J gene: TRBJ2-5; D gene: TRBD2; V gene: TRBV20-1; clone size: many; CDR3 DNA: TGCAGTGCTATCCCTAGCGGGGGGCTCGAGACCCAGTACTTC; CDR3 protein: CSAIPSGGLETQYF
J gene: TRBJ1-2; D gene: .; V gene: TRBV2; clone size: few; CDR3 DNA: TGTGCCAGCAGTTCCGACAGCAAACTAGATGGCTACACCTTC; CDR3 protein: CASSSDSKLDGYTF
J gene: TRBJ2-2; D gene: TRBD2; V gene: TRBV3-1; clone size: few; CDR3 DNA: TGTGCCAGCAGCCAATTCGTACTAGCGGGGGACACCGGGGAGCTGTTTTTT; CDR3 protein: CASSQFVLAGDTGELFF
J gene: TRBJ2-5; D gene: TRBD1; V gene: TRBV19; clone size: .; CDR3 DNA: TGTGCCAGTATGGGGACAGGGGGCTTCGGAGAGACCCAGTACTTC; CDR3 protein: CASMGTGGFGETQYF
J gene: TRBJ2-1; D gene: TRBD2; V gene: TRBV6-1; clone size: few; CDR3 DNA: TGTGCCAGCAGTGTACAGCGGGGGGGGTCCTACAATGAGCAGTTCTTC; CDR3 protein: CASSVQRGGSYNEQFF
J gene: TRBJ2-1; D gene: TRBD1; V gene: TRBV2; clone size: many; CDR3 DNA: TGTGCCAGCAGCGGGGACAGCATACGGCATGAGCAGTTCTTC; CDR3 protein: CASSGDSIRHEQFF
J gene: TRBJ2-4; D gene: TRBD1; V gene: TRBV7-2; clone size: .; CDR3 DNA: TGTGCCAGCAGCTCCCAACCTAGCTGGACAGGGAGCGGGCAGTACTTC; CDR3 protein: CASSSQPSWTGSGQYF
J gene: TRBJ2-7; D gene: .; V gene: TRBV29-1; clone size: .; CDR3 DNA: TGCAGCGTTGAAGGGGTAAGGAATGAGCAGTACTTC; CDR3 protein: CSVEGVRNEQYF
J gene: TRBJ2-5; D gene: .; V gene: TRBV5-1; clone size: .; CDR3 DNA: TGCGCCAGCAGCTTAGGCCCGGCGGTAGAGACCCAGTACTTC; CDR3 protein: CASSLGPAVETQYF
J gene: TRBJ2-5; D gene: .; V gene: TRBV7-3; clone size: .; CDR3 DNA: TGTGCCAGCAGCGCTACTAGCAACCAAGAGACCCAGTACTTC; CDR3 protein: CASSATSNQETQYF
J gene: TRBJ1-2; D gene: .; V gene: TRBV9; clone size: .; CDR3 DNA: TGTGCCAGCAGGCCCTCGAGGCGTCCGGATGGCTACACCTTC; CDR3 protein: CASRPSRRPDGYTF
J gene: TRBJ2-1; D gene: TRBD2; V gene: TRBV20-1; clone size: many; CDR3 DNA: TGCAGTGCTAGAGTCAGCGGGGGTCACAATGAGCAGTTCTTC; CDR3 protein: CSARVSGGHNEQFF
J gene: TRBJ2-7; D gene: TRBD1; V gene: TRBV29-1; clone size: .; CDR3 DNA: TGCAGCACAACCGGGACAGGCGGCCCCCACGAGCAGTACTTC; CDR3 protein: CSTTGTGGPHEQYF
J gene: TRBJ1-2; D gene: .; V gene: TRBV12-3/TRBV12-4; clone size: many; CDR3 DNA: TGTGCCAGCAGTTTTTCGGGGGGCGGGAGTGGCTACACCTTC; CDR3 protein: CASSFSGGGSGYTF
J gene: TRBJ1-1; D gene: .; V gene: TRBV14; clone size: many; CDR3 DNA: TGTGCCAGCAGCCAAAAAATTCGGGCGGATAGGGGCACTGAAGCTTTCTTT; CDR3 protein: CASSQKIRADRGTEAFF
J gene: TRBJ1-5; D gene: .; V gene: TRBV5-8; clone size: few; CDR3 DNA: TGTGCCAGCAGCCGAAACCGGGGCCCTAGCAATCAGCCCCAGCATTTT; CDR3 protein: CASSRNRGPSNQPQHF
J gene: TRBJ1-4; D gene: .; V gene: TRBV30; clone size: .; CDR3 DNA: TGTGCCTGGAGTCAGCGGGGAGGGAGGGGAGAAAAACTGTTTTTT; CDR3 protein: CAWSQRGGRGEKLFF
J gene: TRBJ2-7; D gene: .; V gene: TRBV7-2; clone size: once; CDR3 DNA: TGTGCCAACAGCTTAGCCCGGGACCCTCCCTACGAGCAGTACTTC; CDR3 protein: CANSLARDPPYEQYF
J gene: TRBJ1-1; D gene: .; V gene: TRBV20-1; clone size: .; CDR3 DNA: TGCAGTGCTAGAGATGCCAAGATGGGACACCAGAACACTGAAGCTTTCTTT; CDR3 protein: CSARDAKMGHQNTEAFF
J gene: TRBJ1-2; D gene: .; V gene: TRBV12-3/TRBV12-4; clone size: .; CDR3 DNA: TGTACCAGCAGTTTATGGGGAGCGAACTATGGCTACACCTTC; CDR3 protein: CTSSLWGANYGYTF
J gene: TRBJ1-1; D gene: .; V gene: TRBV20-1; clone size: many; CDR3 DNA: TGCAGTGCTAGAGGGGCGGGCAGGGGAACTGAAGCTTTCTTT; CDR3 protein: CSARGAGRGTEAFF
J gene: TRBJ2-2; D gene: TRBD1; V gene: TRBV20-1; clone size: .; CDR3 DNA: TGCAGTGCTAGAACAGGGGGCCGGACCGGGGAGCTGTTTTTT; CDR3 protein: CSARTGGRTGELFF
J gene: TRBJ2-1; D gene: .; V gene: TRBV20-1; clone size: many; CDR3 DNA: TGCAGTGCTAGCCACTATTCGGGGGGCCTGTACAATGAGCAGTTCTTC; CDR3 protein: CSASHYSGGLYNEQFF
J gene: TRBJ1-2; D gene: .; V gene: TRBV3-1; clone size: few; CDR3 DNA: TGTGCCAGCTCACCGGGTCAGAATTGCTATGGCTACACCTTC; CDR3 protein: CASSPGQNCYGYTF
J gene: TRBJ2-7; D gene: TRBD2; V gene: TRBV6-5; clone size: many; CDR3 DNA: TGTGCCAGCAGTTACTTAGCGGGGGGCCGCACCTACGAGCAGTACTTC; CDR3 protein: CASSYLAGGRTYEQYF
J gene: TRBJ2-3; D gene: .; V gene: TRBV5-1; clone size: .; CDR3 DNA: TGCGCCAGCAGCTCTAGCGCAGATACGCAGTATTTT; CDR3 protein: CASSSSADTQYF
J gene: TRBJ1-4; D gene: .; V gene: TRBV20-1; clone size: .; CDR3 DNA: TGCAGTGCTAGCCAGGGGAGGGAAAAACTGTTTTTT; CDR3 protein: CSASQGREKLFF
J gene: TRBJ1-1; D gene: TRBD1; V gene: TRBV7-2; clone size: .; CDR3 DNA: TGTGCCAGCAGCTCGACAGGGGAGGGGACTGAAGCTTTCTTT; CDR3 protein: CASSSTGEGTEAFF
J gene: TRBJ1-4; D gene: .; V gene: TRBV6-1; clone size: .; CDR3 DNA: TGTGCCAGCAGTGCGGGCCTAACAAATGAAAAACTGTTTTTT; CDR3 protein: CASSAGLTNEKLFF
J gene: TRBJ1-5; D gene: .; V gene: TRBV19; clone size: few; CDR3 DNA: TGTGCCAGTAGCGGGCAGGGGTTCGATCAGCCCCAGCATTTT; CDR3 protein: CASSGQGFDQPQHF
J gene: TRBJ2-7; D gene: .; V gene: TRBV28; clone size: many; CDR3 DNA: TGTGCCAGCAGAGATACAGGTAACTACGAGCAGTACTTC; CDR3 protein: CASRDTGNYEQYF
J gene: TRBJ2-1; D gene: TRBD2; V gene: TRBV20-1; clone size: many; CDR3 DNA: TGCAGTGCCAGTTCATTAGCGGGGGGGCGGGATGAGCAGTTCTTC; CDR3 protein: CSASSLAGGRDEQFF
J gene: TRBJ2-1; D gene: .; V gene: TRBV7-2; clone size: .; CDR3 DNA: TGTGCCAGCAGCTTAGAGATTCTCGGGGGATCCTACAATGAGCAGTTCTTC; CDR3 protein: CASSLEILGGSYNEQFF
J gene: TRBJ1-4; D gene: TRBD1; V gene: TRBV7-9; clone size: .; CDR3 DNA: TGTGCCAGCAGCTCACCCCAGGGGGCTAGTGAAAAACTGTTTTTT; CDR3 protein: CASSSPQGASEKLFF
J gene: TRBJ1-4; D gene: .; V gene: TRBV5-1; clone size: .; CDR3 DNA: TGCGCCAGCAGCTTGGTTGGGAATAATGAAAAACTGTTTTTT; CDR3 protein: CASSLVGNNEKLFF
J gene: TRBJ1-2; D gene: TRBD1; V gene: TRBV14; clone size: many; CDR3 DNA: TGTGCCAGCAGCTATTTCGGACAGGGGGAACCTGGCTACACCTTC; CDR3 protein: CASSYFGQGEPGYTF
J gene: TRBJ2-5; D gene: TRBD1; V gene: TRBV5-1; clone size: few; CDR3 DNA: TGCGCCAGCAGCCTGGAGGCAGGGGGCGGGAAGACCCAGTACTTC; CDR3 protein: CASSLEAGGGKTQYF